This T cell receptor beta chain appears in the sequencing data of a study of brain T cells in children with intractable seizures. Study-wide results and caveats: Viral specificity was inferred only from CDR3 similarity; HCMV serostatus was unknown.

CDR1 is WNHNN and CDR2 is SYGVQD in the germline V gene (reference sequence). With 3 bases removed from V and 4 bases from J, the gap between germline ends came to 15 bases. This CDR3 spans 15 amino acids. This clone occurred a few times. Its target is not known. Before surgery, patients took at least one anti-epileptic drug. Repertoires were generated with immunoSEQ multiplex PCR, while TCRdb's copy carries only in-frame clones and drops some. In the table there are fewer than 85,000 clones, about 92% of which are singletons. This clonotype was sampled from a boy in the first two years of life with tuberous sclerosis and intractable seizures. The sequenced sample was peripheral blood, obtained at surgery. The chain has TRBV10-1 and TRBJ1-1; no firm D call. The CDR3 DNA is TGCGCCAGCAGTGAAGCATTCGCCGGTCCCACTGAAGCTTTCTTT. It codes for CASSEAFAGPTEAFF.